This T cell receptor (beta chain) was profiled in a study of blood T cell repertoires in COVID-19. Whole-study context: From the United States, Italy and Spain came samples of acute and convalescent COVID-19.

In the authors' workflow: From reference gene primer amplification, estimates of nucleated cell counts were derived. TCRdb keeps only in-frame clones here, not all; method: immunoSEQ multiplex PCR. V and J calls and clone size are those listed in that table; D and trimming were worked out from the DNA. Of 89,000 or so clones in the sample, 70% to 90% were seen once. The CDR3 is 14 amino acids. V was cut by 3 bases and J by 2 bases, with 8 bases left in between. CDR1 and CDR2 (germline): MNHEY, SMNVEV (reference sequence). The clonotype originates from a human donor in a cohort sampled during active COVID-19. The rearrangement joins TRBV27 to TRBJ2-1; possible D gene TRBD2, 7 bases. Source material: peripheral blood. Here the CDR3 reads CASSLGGPYNEQFF. The CDR3 nucleotides are TGTGCCAGCAGTTTGGGGGGGCCCTACAATGAGCAGTTCTTC.